This entry lists 16 T cell receptor beta chains sequenced from one sample in a study of T cells in Graves' hyperthyroidism and ophthalmopathy. RNA transcripts yielded amplified TCR beta CDR3 regions. Initially, a first-round RT-PCR of the TCR CDR3 employed the HTBI primer set. A single record per CDR3 protein comes from TCRdb applying MiXCR to the multiplex PCR reads. The sample records under 450,000 distinct CDR3 sequences, around 14% being singletons. The sequenced material came from blood. The receptors stem from a woman under 30 with Graves' hyperthyroidism.

Many counts were recorded for this clonotype. This rearrangement joins TRBV12-3 or TRBV12-4 to TRBJ2-7, with a tentative D call TRBD2 (6 bases). V dropped 5 bases and J dropped 3 bases, with 17 bases sitting between them. This CDR3 contains 15 residues. The CDR3 protein is CASSPDGRWGYEQYF. DNA for the CDR3: TGTGCCAGCAGTCCCGATGGGAGGTGGGGCTACGAGCAGTACTTC.

This clonotype showed up many times. The V gene is TRBV28, the J gene TRBJ2-3; D unresolved. Germline V lookup: CDR1 MDHEN, CDR2 SYDVKM. The CDR3 has 15 amino acids. Trimming left V 3 bases short and J 1 base short, with 11 bases between. CDR3 DNA: TGTGCCAGCAGTTTTTTATCGTCAGGCACAGATACGCAGTATTTT. This sequence encodes CASSFLSSGTDTQYF.

This clonotype was detected ten times or more. The chain uses TRBV6-1 and TRBJ1-5; D ambiguous. This CDR3 comprises 15 residues. Trimming stripped 1 base from V and 0 bases from J, with 7 bases between. Germline CDR1 MNHNS, CDR2 SASEGT. The CDR3 DNA reads as TGTGCCAGCAGTGAAGGCGGGGATAGCAATCAGCCCCAGCATTTT. As protein: CASSEGGDSNQPQHF.

This clonotype occurred many times. The gene calls are TRBV3-1 and TRBJ2-5; D may be TRBD2 (5 bases). The germline V gene has CDR1 LGHDT and CDR2 YNNKEL (reference sequence). Trimming pared 2 bases from V and 5 bases from J, leaving 12 bases between. The CDR3 sequence is 14 residues long. This CDR3 is CASSQRPGGETQYF. The CDR3 nucleotides read TGTGCCAGCAGCCAACGCCCAGGAGGTGAGACCCAGTACTTC.

CDR3 loop: CASRRHSQGSGYTF. The CDR3 region has the DNA TGTGCCAGCAGGCGGCATTCTCAGGGCTCTGGCTACACCTTC. This sequence joins TRBV12-3 or TRBV12-4 and TRBJ1-2, with D maybe TRBD1 (5 bases). The CDR3 is made up of 14 amino acids. V was clipped by 6 bases and J by 7 bases, with 18 bases between them.

The chain is built from TRBV2 and TRBJ2-7; D uncertain. The CDR3 extends over 12 amino acids. Trimming took off 8 bases at V and 2 bases at J, with 10 bases between the two ends. The germline V gene encodes CDR1 SNHLY and CDR2 FYNNEI. The chain's CDR3 is CASGQTTYEQYF. In DNA form, the CDR3 reads TGTGCCAGCGGCCAGACAACCTACGAGCAGTACTTC.

This clonotype came up many times. This chain uses TRBV7-8 with TRBJ1-5, with D unresolved. Germline values: CDR1 SGHVS, CDR2 FQNEAQ. CDR3 length equals 12 residues. The ends were cut back, 5 bases at V and 3 bases at J, with 5 bases in the middle. The CDR3 loop is CASSLNNQPQHF. In nucleotides, the CDR3 is TGTGCCAGCAGCCTAAACAATCAGCCCCAGCATTTT. Full variable domain (remainder filled in from reference TRBV7-8 and TRBJ1-5): GAGVSQSPRYKVAKRGQDVALRCDPISGHVSLFWYQQALGQGPEFLTYFQNEAQLDKSGLPSDRFFAERPEGSVSTLKIQRTQQEDSAVYLCASSLNNQPQHFGDGTRLSIL.

There are many counts of this clonotype. The CDR3 DNA reads TGTGCCAGCAGCCAACGACAGGGTGAAGCTTTCTTT. This sequence encodes CASSQRQGEAFF. The chain recombines TRBV3-1 with TRBJ1-1; 7 positions agree with TRBD1. V lost 2 bases and J lost 7; bases outside the gene matches: 1. There are 12 residues in the CDR3. Germline V lookup: CDR1 LGHDT, CDR2 YNNKEL (reference sequence).

This clonotype occurred many times. The chain employs TRBV12-3 or TRBV12-4 and TRBJ1-6, with D perhaps TRBD1 (5 bases). The V gene lost 4 bases and the J gene lost 7 bases, with 14 bases spanning the gap. This CDR3 is 15 amino acids long. Here the CDR3 reads CASSYQGSRNSPLHF. CDR3 coding DNA: TGTGCCAGCAGTTACCAGGGTTCGCGGAATTCACCCCTCCACTTT.

V usage is TRBV20-1 and J usage is TRBJ2-1, with D tentatively TRBD2 (5 bases). The germline V and J ends were trimmed by 7 bases and 0 bases, with 13 bases remaining between them. This CDR3 has 14 residues. CDR1 DFQATT and CDR2 SNEGSKA come from the germline V gene (reference sequence). The CDR3: CSGGAVSSYNEQFF. CDR3 nucleotide sequence: TGCAGTGGAGGAGCGGTAAGCTCCTACAATGAGCAGTTCTTC.

This clonotype was counted many times. This sequence joins TRBV20-1 and TRBJ2-3; D is perhaps TRBD1 (5 bases). Germline V gene data show CDR1 as DFQATT and CDR2 as SNEGSKA (reference sequence). V lost 6 bases to trimming and J lost 4 bases, with 14 bases between them. This CDR3 is built from 13 residues. The CDR3 spells CSAQGQAADTQYF. CDR3 nucleotides: TGCAGTGCCCAGGGTCAAGCAGCAGATACGCAGTATTTT.

This clonotype occurred a few times. The genes are TRBV3-1 and TRBJ2-5; tentatively, D is TRBD2 (6 bases). The CDR3 loop spans 15 amino acids. Per germline, CDR1 LGHDT and CDR2 YNNKEL (reference sequence). Between the trimmed V and J ends, which lost 5 bases and 0 bases, there was a span of 13 bases. CDR3 in amino acids: CASSALWGDQETQYF. The CDR3 coding sequence is TGTGCCAGCAGCGCCCTTTGGGGGGACCAAGAGACCCAGTACTTC.

The sample holds a few counts of this clonotype. The chain recombines TRBV13 with TRBJ1-3; D remains unclear. The CDR3 runs to 11 residues. CDR1 is PRHDT, CDR2 FYEKMQ, per germline (reference sequence). The germline V and J ends were trimmed by 4 bases and 15 bases, with 13 bases remaining between them. The CDR3: CASSSLGIAYF. The DNA for the CDR3 is TGTGCCAGCAGCTCGCTCGGGATTGCATATTTT. The full variable domain, in which reference TRBV13 and TRBJ1-3 provide the parts outside the CDR3, is AAGVIQSPRHLIKEKRETATLKCYPIPRHDTVYWYQQGPGQDPQFLISFYEKMQSDKGSIPDRFSAQQFSDYHSELNMSSLELGDSALYFCASSSLGIAYFGEGSWLTVV.

The V call is TRBV7-2, the J call TRBJ2-4; TRBD1 agrees at 10 bases. The J segment lost 2 bases and the V segment lost 2 bases, leaving 12 bases of the junction unmatched. Germline V gives CDR1 SGHTA, CDR2 FQGNSA. The CDR3 is made up of 19 amino acids. The CDR3 sequence: CASSLSSLWGQGTKNIQYF. CDR3 sequence (DNA): TGTGCCAGCAGCTTATCTTCCTTATGGGGACAGGGGACCAAAAACATTCAGTACTTC.

The sample holds many counts of this clonotype. The chain joins TRBV12-3 or TRBV12-4 to TRBJ2-1; D unresolved. CDR3 length equals 11 residues. Between the trimmed V and J ends, which lost 7 bases and 6 bases, there was a span of 7 bases. CDR3 nucleotides: TGTGCCAGCAAGGAGTTCAATGAGCAGTTCTTC. The encoded protein is CASKEFNEQFF.

This clonotype has ten or more counts. V gene TRBV2 combines with J gene TRBJ1-3; 11 nucleotides match TRBD1. CDR1 and CDR2 (germline): SNHLY, FYNNEI. The CDR3 extends over 14 amino acids. Trimming took 8 bases from V and 4 from J; bases not matched to a gene: 4. CDR3 protein: CASGTGGSGNTIYF. In DNA form, the CDR3 reads TGTGCCAGCGGGACAGGGGGATCAGGAAACACCATATATTTT.